These 19 T cell receptor beta chains were sequenced from one sample in a study of a mutant IDH1 vaccine in newly diagnosed glioma. Time point described: baseline, week 1 (first vaccination visit). Specified treatment: pre-vaccination baseline after standard-of-care therapy. Profiling relied on immunoSEQ multiplex PCR, and the TCRdb table lists in-frame clones only, not all of them. The data show about 92,000 clones, around four fifths seen once. Here the sequenced sample was PBMCs, taken from a glioma patient treated with radiotherapy, temozolomide or both. All receptors derive from a woman in her fifties or sixties with glioma.

The rearrangement joins TRBV6-6 to TRBJ1-1; TRBD1 is a possible D gene (6 bases). Germline values: CDR1 MNHNY, CDR2 SVGAGI (reference sequence). This CDR3 has 13 amino acids. V lost 8 bases and J 3 bases, leaving 13 bases between the germline ends. The CDR3 DNA reads TGTGCCAGCCGATCACAGGGCTACACTGAAGCTTTCTTT. It translates to CASRSQGYTEAFF.

In DNA, the CDR3 is TGTGCCAGTCAGCCCCACGAGGCAGATACGCAGTATTTT. As protein: CASQPHEADTQYF. J is TRBJ2-3 and V is TRBV6-5, with D hard to call. This CDR3 contains 13 residues. Trimming left V 9 bases short and J 4 bases short, with 14 bases between. Germline loops: CDR1 MNHEY, CDR2 SVGAGI.

The chain recombines TRBV5-1 with TRBJ2-7; 9 nucleotides match TRBD1. The CDR3 is 16 residues long. CDR1 and CDR2 from the germline V gene are SGHRS and YFSETQ. V shed 0 bases and J 4 bases; nucleotides not matched to a gene: 8. The CDR3 region has the DNA TGCGCCAGCAGCTTGGATACCGGGACAGGGTATTACGAGCAGTACTTC. It specifies CASSLDTGTGYYEQYF. The variable domain in full, completed from reference TRBV5-1 and TRBJ2-7, reads KAGVTQTPRYLIKTRGQQVTLSCSPISGHRSVSWYQQTPGQGLQFLFEYFSETQRNKGNFPGRFSGRQFSNSRSEMNVSTLELGDSALYLCASSLDTGTGYYEQYFGPGTRLTVT.

The chain combines TRBV15 with TRBJ1-2; the match to TRBD1 covers 7 bases. The CDR3 totals 14 residues. V trimming: 5 bases; J trimming: 1 base; junction bases outside the gene matches: 4. CDR1 is LNHNV and CDR2 is YYDKDF in the germline V gene (reference sequence). The CDR3 loop is CATSSDRVNYGYTF. DNA for the CDR3: TGTGCCACCAGCTCCGACAGGGTTAACTATGGCTACACCTTC. The variable domain in full, completed from reference TRBV15 and TRBJ1-2, reads DAMVIQNPRYQVTQFGKPVTLSCSQTLNHNVMYWYQQKSSQAPKLLFHYYDKDFNNEADTPDNFQSRRPNTSFCFLDIRSPGLGDTAMYLCATSSDRVNYGYTFGSGTRLTVV.

This rearrangement joins TRBV5-4 to TRBJ1-1, with D maybe TRBD1 (5 bases). Germline CDR1 SGHNT, CDR2 YYREEE (reference sequence). Trimming stripped 4 bases from V and 2 bases from J, with 9 bases between. The CDR3 is 13 amino acids. The CDR3 bases are TGTGCCAGCAGCCCGGACACAAACACTGAAGCTTTCTTT. Translation gives CASSPDTNTEAFF.

CDR3 residues: CASSRSGDIDTQYF. The DNA for the CDR3 is TGTGCCAGTAGTCGCAGCGGGGATATAGATACGCAGTATTTT. This rearrangement joins TRBV19 to TRBJ2-3; TRBD2 agrees at 7 bases. The ends lost 5 bases at V and 5 bases at J; junction bases unmatched: 7. Germline CDR1 is LNHDA and CDR2 is SQIVND (reference sequence). This CDR3 has 14 residues.

In its sample, this clone was seen once. The chain uses TRBV5-1 and TRBJ1-2; a possible D gene is TRBD1 (6 bases). The ends were cut back, 0 bases at V and 8 bases at J, with 14 bases in the middle. This CDR3 is 14 amino acids long. Germline CDR1 is SGHRS and CDR2 is YFSETQ. The CDR3 here is CASSLEGRTEGYTF. The CDR3 nucleotides are TGCGCCAGCAGCTTGGAAGGCAGGACAGAAGGCTACACCTTC.

This chain connects TRBV6-5 to TRBJ2-3; D ambiguous. The CDR3 is 13 amino acids. V was clipped by 0 bases and J by 5 bases, with 6 bases between them. CDR1 is MNHEY and CDR2 is SVGAGI in the germline V gene. The CDR3 DNA reads TGTGCCAGCAGTTACTCGATAGTAGATACGCAGTATTTT. Translated: CASSYSIVDTQYF.

The chain is built from TRBV18 and TRBJ2-5, with 9 bases aligning to TRBD1. The CDR3 has 17 amino acids. Germline CDR1 and CDR2: KGHSH and LQKENI. V dropped 3 bases and J dropped 1; count of bases not matched to a gene: 9. CDR3 nucleotides: TGTGCCAGCTCACCGAGCCGGGACAGGGCGCTCCAAGAGACCCAGTACTTC. It translates to CASSPSRDRALQETQYF.

This clone was recorded once. Because the CDR3's place on the DNA is in doubt, the DNA is left out and the CDR3 is given as listed by TCRdb. The chain links TRBV6-5 to TRBJ1-1; the tabulated D call, TRBD1, remains unverified against the DNA. Germline CDR1 is MNHEY and CDR2 is SVGAGI. The CDR3 is 15 residues long, counting both termini. CDR3 sequence reads: CASSSSGQGVTEAFF.

The V call is TRBV11-3, the J call TRBJ2-5; no firm D call. The ends were cut back, 2 bases at V and 4 bases at J, with 11 bases in the middle. This CDR3 has 14 amino acids. Germline-derived CDR1 and CDR2 are SGHNT and YENEEA. This CDR3 is CASSLMPRRETQYF. The CDR3 bases are TGTGCCAGCAGCTTAATGCCCAGGAGAGAGACCCAGTACTTC.

The CDR3 region has the DNA TGCGCCAGGCGCCGACACGGGGTAATATGCACTGAAGCTTTCTTT. Translated, it gives CARRRHGVICTEAFF. The V and J genes are TRBV5-1 and TRBJ1-1; D is uncertain. This CDR3 is built from 15 residues. CDR1 and CDR2 from the germline V gene are SGHRS and YFSETQ. Trimming took 8 bases from V and 4 from J, leaving 21 bases between them. Supplemented by reference TRBV5-1 and TRBJ1-1, the full variable domain reads KAGVTQTPRYLIKTRGQQVTLSCSPISGHRSVSWYQQTPGQGLQFLFEYFSETQRNKGNFPGRFSGRQFSNSRSEMNVSTLELGDSALYLCARRRHGVICTEAFFGQGTRLTVV.

The rearrangement joins TRBV7-2 to TRBJ2-6; D not resolved. Germline CDR1 SGHTA, CDR2 FQGNSA. This CDR3 is built from 16 residues. Trimming removed 1 base from V and 0 bases from J, with 7 bases in between. Here the CDR3 DNA reads TGTGCCAGCAGCTTAGGCTCCGCCTCTGGGGCCAACGTCCTGACTTTC. It codes for CASSLGSASGANVLTF.

The rearrangement joins TRBV28 to TRBJ1-6; 11 nucleotides align to TRBD1. Germline loops: CDR1 MDHEN, CDR2 SYDVKM. CDR3 length: 14 residues. V lost 4 bases, J lost 9 bases, and 2 bases stayed unmatched. CDR3 nucleotides: TGTGCCAGCAGTTCCGGACAGGGGGCTTCACCCCTCCACTTT. This codes for CASSSGQGASPLHF.

The chain employs TRBV7-3 and TRBJ1-1; D remains ambiguous. V was pared by 1 base and J by 4 bases, with 16 bases between. This CDR3 is built from 16 residues. CDR1 is SGHTA and CDR2 is FQGTGA in the germline V gene. CDR3 sequence (DNA): TGTGCCAGCAGCTTAAGGGCAGACTGGCGGAGCACTGAAGCTTTCTTT. Translation gives CASSLRADWRSTEAFF.

This clone occurred a few times. This chain uses TRBV5-1 with TRBJ1-1; D not certain. In germline, CDR1 is SGHRS, CDR2 YFSETQ. The CDR3 is 13 residues long. V gave up 5 bases and J gave up 4 bases, with 12 bases separating them. The CDR3 sequence: CASSNTGATEAFF. In nucleotides, the CDR3 is TGCGCCAGCAGTAACACGGGAGCCACTGAAGCTTTCTTT.

This clone was seen more than once but under ten times. V is TRBV5-5 and J is TRBJ2-1; the D gene is possibly TRBD1 (5 bases). The CDR3 consists of 16 residues. The germline V and J ends were trimmed by 6 bases and 7 bases, with 23 bases remaining between them. Per the germline V gene, CDR1 is SGHKS and CDR2 is YYEKEE (reference sequence). In DNA, the CDR3 is TGTGCCAGCACCCCGACAGAAGGGTGGGGAAAGAATGAGCAGTTCTTC. It specifies CASTPTEGWGKNEQFF.

The J gene is TRBJ2-7, the V gene TRBV10-2, with 8 bases lining up with TRBD1. The CDR3 spans 12 residues. The V and J ends lost 8 bases and 7 bases, in that order; junction bases with no gene match: 7. The germline gives CDR1 WSHSY, CDR2 SAAADI. CDR3 sequence (DNA): TGCGCCAGCCTCAGGGGGCCTGAGGAGCAGTACTTC. Protein: CASLRGPEEQYF.

The chain joins TRBV7-9 to TRBJ2-5; D uncertain. The CDR3 has 15 residues. Germline CDR1 and CDR2: SEHNR and FQNEAQ (reference sequence). Trimming left V 5 bases short and J 2 bases short, with 15 bases between. DNA of the CDR3: TGTGCCAGCAGCCCCTACCGGGTGTCTCAAGAGACCCAGTACTTC. Translated: CASSPYRVSQETQYF. The full variable domain, in which reference TRBV7-9 and TRBJ2-5 provide the parts outside the CDR3, is DTGVSQNPRHKITKRGQNVTFRCDPISEHNRLYWYRQTLGQGPEFLTYFQNEAQLEKSRLLSDRFSAERPKGSFSTLEIQRTEQGDSAMYLCASSPYRVSQETQYFGPGTRLLVL.